This is a list of T cell receptor beta chains from one sample in a study of PD-1 blockade in classical Hodgkin lymphoma. Assay: immunoSEQ multiplex PCR; the TCRdb copy retains only in-frame clones and omits some. The table has 31,000 or so clones, approximately 65% seen once; the top ten hold approximately 4%. This specimen consisted of peripheral blood mononuclear cells (PBMCs), obtained before the fourth cycle of nivolumab. Every receptor here comes from a human donor with classical Hodgkin lymphoma. The conserved cysteine and the conserved F or W are not part of the CDR3 here. Not all rows give a size; the values are once, few, many and, for expanded clones, a class.

abundance	v_gene	j_gene	CDR3aa
medium-sized	TRBV7-9	TRBJ2-7	ASSSDLGFYEQY
.	TRBV7-2	TRBJ2-1	ASSLGYNEQF
.	TRBV7-2	.	ASSPGLTFPYEQY
once	TRBV29-1	TRBJ2-7	SAKSMAYEQY
.	TRBV14	TRBJ1-2	ASSRGTGGTYGYT
.	TRBV7-6	TRBJ2-7	ASSLETGGGRNEQY
.	TRBV7-9	TRBJ1-4	ASTRTRRNEKLF
few	TRBV4-3	TRBJ2-2	ASSQGETGELF
.	TRBV7-2	TRBJ2-5	ASSLGLAGGGETQY
.	TRBV5-5	TRBJ2-7	ASSYGTGDSYEQY
.	TRBV15	TRBJ2-2	ATSRVRELGTGELF
.	TRBV4-1	TRBJ1-2	ASSQASTIINYGYT
.	TRBV7-3	TRBJ1-1	ASSLGRNTEAF
once	TRBV7-2	TRBJ2-2	ASSLGDRGTGELF
.	TRBV29-1	TRBJ2-3	SGRGGRQGADTQY
.	TRBV25-1	TRBJ1-2	ASSESGRRSGYT
.	TRBV19	TRBJ1-4	ASSIRRGGSSTNEKLF
.	TRBV7-2	TRBJ2-1	ASSLAHLSGSLYEQF
.	TRBV4-2	TRBJ2-7	ASSQTRDTYEQY
.	TRBV5-5	TRBJ2-7	ASSLDRGSYEQY
.	TRBV7-6	TRBJ1-1	ASSQMFETEAF
.	TRBV6-1	TRBJ1-1	ASSEGSRGRWAF